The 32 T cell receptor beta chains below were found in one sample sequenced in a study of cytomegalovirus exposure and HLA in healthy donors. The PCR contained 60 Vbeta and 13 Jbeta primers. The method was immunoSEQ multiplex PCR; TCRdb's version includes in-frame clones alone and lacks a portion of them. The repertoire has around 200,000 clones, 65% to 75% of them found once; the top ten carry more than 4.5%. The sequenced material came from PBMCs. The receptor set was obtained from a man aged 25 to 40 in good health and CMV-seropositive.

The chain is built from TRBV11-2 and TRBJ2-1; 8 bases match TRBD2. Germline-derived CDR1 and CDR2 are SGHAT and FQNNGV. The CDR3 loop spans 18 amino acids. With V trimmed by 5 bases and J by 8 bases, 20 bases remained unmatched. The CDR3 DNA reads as TGTGCCAGCAGCCCCTTGAGTAGGGGGAGCGGGAGTCGGTATGAGCAGTTCTTC. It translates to CASSPLSRGSGSRYEQFF. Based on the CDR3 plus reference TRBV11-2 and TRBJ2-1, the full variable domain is EAGVAQSPRYKIIEKRQSVAFWCNPISGHATLYWYQQILGQGPKLLIQFQNNGVVDDSQLPKDRFSAERLKGVDSTLKIQPAKLEDSAVYLCASSPLSRGSGSRYEQFFGPGTRLTVL.

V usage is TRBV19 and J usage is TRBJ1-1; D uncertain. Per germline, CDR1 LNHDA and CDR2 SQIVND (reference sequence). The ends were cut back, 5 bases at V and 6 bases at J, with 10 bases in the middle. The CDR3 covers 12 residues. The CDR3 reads CASSEGRAEAFF. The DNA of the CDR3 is TGTGCCAGTAGTGAGGGTAGGGCTGAAGCTTTCTTT.

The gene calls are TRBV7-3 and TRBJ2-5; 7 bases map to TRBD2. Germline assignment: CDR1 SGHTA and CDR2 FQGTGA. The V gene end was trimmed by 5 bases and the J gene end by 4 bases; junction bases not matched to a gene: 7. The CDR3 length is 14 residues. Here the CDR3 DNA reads TGTGCCAGCAGCCGGGGAGGGCGGGGAGAGACCCAGTACTTC. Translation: CASSRGGRGETQYF.

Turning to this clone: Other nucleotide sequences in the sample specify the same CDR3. CDR3 loop: CASSLLGSGYTF. The CDR3 nucleotides read TGTGCCAGCAGTCTACTAGGGAGCGGCTACACCTTC. The V and J genes are TRBV28 and TRBJ1-2; D gene uncertain. The CDR3 covers 12 residues. Germline V lookup: CDR1 MDHEN, CDR2 SYDVKM. Trimming took off 5 bases at V and 8 bases at J, with 12 bases between the two ends.

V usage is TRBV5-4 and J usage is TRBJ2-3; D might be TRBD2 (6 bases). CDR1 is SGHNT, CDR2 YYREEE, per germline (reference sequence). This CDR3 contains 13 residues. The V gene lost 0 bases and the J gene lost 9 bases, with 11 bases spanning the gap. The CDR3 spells CASSLADGGTQYF. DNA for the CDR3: TGTGCCAGCAGCTTGGCCGACGGGGGAACGCAGTATTTT. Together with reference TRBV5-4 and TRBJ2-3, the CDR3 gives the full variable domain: ETGVTQSPTHLIKTRGQQVTLRCSSQSGHNTVSWYQQALGQGPQFIFQYYREEENGRGNFPPRFSGLQFPNYSSELNVNALELDDSALYLCASSLADGGTQYFGPGTRLTVL.

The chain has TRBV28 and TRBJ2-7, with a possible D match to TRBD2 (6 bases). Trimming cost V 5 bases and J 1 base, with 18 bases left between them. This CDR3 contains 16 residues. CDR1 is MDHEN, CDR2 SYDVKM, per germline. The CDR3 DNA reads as TGTGCCAGCAGTCCCGGGTCCGGGACTCCATCCTACGAGCAGTACTTC. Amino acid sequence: CASSPGSGTPSYEQYF.

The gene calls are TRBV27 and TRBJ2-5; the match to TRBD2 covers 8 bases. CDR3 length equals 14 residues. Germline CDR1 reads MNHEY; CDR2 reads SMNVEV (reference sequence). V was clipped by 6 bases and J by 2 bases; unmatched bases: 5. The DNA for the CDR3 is TGTGCCAGCAGGGCTAGCGGGCCTCAAGAGACCCAGTACTTC. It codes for CASRASGPQETQYF.

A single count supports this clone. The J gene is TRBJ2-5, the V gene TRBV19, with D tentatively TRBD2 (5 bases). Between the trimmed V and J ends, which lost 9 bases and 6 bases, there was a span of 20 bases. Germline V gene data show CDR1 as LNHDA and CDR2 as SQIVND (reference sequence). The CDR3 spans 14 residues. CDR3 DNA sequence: TGTGCCAGCACATCTGGAGGCTTCCTTAAGACCCAGTACTTC. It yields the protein CASTSGGFLKTQYF.

The CDR3 loop is CASTQEAISYEQYF. The CDR3 bases are TGTGCCAGCACCCAGGAGGCTATCTCCTACGAGCAGTACTTC. This chain uses TRBV6-1 with TRBJ2-7; D possibly corresponds to TRBD2 (5 bases). V was trimmed by 7 bases and J by 0 bases, leaving 13 bases between them. This CDR3 is 14 amino acids long. The germline gives CDR1 MNHNS, CDR2 SASEGT.

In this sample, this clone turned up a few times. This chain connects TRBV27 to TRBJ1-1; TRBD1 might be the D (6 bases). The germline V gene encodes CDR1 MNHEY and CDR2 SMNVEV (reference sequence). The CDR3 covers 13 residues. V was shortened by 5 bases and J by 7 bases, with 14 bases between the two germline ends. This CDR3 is CASSTWGRREAFF. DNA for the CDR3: TGTGCCAGCAGTACCTGGGGGCGACGTGAAGCTTTCTTT.

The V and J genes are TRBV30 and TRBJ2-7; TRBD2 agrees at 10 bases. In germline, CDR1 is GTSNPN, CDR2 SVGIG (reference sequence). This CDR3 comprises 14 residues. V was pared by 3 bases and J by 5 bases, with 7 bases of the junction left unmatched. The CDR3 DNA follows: TGTGCCTGGAGACTTAGCGGGAGGCTCCACGAGCAGTACTTC. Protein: CAWRLSGRLHEQYF.

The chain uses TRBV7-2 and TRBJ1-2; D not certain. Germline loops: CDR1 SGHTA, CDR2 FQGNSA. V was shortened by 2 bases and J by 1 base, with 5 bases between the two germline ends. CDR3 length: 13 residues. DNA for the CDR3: TGTGCCAGCAGCTTACCGAGTAACTATGGCTACACCTTC. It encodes CASSLPSNYGYTF.

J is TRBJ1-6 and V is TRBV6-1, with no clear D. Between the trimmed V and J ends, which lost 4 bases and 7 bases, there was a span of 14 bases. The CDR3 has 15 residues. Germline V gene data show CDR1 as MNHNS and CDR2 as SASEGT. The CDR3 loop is CASSATEAGNSPLHF. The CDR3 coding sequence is TGTGCCAGCAGTGCCACGGAGGCCGGGAATTCACCCCTCCACTTT.

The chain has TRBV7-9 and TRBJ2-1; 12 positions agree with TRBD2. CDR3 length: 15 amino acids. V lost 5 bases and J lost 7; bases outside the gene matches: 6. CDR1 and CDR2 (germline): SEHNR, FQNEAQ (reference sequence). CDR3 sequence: CASSPSGRGGNEQFF. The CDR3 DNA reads TGTGCCAGCAGCCCTAGCGGGAGGGGTGGGAATGAGCAGTTCTTC.

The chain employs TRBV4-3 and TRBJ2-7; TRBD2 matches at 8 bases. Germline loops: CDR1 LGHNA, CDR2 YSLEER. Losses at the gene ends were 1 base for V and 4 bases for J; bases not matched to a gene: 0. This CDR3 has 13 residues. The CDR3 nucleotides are TGCGCCAGCAGCCAAGGACTAGCGTACGAGCAGTACTTC. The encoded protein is CASSQGLAYEQYF.

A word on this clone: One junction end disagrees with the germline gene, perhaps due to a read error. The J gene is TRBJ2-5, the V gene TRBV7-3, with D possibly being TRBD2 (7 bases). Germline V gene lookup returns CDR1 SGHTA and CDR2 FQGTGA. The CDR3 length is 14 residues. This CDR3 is CASSLNGGRETRYF. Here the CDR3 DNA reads TGTGCCAGCAGCTTAAATGGGGGGCGGGAGACCCGGTACTTC.

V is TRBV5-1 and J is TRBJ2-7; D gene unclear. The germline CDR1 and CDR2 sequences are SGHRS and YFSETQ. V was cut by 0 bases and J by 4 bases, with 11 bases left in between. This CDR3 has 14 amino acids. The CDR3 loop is CASSLGPTPYEQYF. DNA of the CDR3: TGCGCCAGCAGCTTGGGGCCCACCCCTTACGAGCAGTACTTC.

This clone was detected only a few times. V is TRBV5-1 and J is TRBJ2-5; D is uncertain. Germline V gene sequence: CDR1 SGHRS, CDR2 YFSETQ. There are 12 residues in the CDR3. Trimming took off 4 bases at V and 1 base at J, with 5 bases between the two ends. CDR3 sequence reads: CASSDTQETQYF. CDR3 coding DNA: TGCGCCAGCAGCGACACCCAAGAGACCCAGTACTTC.

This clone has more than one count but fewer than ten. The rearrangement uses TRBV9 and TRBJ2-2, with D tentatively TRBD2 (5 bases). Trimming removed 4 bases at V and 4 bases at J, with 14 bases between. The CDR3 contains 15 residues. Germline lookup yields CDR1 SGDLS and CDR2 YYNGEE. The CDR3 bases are TGTGCCAGCAGCTCTGGACTTTTAGGCACCGGGGAGCTGTTTTTT. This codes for CASSSGLLGTGELFF.

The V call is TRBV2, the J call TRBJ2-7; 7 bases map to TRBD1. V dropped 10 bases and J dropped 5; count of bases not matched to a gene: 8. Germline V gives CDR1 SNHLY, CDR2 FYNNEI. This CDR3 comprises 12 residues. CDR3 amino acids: CATRQGIDEQYF. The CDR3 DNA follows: TGTGCCACTCGACAGGGCATCGACGAGCAGTACTTC.

CDR3 region: CASSQDLGQYQPQHF. In DNA form, the CDR3 reads TGCGCCAGCAGCCAAGATCTTGGGCAGTATCAGCCCCAGCATTTT. The chain employs TRBV4-3 and TRBJ1-5, with D unresolved. The CDR3 is 15 amino acids. Germline-derived CDR1 and CDR2 are LGHNA and YSLEER. Trimming shortened V by 0 bases and J by 5 bases, and 11 bases separated the two germline ends.

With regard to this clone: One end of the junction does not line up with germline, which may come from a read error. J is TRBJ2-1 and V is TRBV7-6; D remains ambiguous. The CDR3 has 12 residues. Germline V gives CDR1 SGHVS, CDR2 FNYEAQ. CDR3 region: CAGSDFNNEQFF. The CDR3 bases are TGTGCCGGCAGCGACTTCAACAATGAGCAGTTCTTC.

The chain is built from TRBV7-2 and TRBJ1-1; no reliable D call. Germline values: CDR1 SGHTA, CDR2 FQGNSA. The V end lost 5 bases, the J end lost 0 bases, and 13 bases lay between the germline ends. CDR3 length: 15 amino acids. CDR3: CASSPAAAMNTEAFF. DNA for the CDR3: TGTGCCAGCAGCCCTGCGGCAGCCATGAACACTGAAGCTTTCTTT. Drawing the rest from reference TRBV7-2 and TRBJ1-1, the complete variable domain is GAGVSQSPSNKVTEKGKDVELRCDPISGHTALYWYRQSLGQGLEFLIYFQGNSAPDKSGLPSDRFSAERTGGSVSTLTIQRTQQEDSAVYLCASSPAAAMNTEAFFGQGTRLTVV.

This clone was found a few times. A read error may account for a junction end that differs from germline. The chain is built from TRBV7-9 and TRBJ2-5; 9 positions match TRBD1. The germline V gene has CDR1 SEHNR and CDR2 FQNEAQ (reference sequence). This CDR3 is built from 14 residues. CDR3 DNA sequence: TGTTCCAGCAGCCGCGGACAGGGGTTGGAGACCCAGTACTTC. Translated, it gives CSSSRGQGLETQYF.

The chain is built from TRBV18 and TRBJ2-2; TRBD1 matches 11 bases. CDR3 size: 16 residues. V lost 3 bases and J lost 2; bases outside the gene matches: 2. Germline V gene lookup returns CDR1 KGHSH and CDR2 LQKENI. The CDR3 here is CASSPGTGGNTGELFF. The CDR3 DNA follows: TGTGCCAGCTCACCGGGGACAGGGGGAAACACCGGGGAGCTGTTTTTT.

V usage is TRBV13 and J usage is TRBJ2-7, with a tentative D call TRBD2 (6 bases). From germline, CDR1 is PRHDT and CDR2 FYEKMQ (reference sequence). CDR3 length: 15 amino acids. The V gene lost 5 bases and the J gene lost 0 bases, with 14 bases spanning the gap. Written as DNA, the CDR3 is TGTGCCAGCAGCCGTAAAGCGGGCAGCTCCTACGAGCAGTACTTC. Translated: CASSRKAGSSYEQYF.

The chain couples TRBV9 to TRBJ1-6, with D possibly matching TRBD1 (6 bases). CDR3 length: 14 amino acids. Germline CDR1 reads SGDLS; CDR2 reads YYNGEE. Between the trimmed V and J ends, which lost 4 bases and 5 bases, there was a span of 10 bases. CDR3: CASSLQGDNSPLHF. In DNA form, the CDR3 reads TGTGCCAGCAGCCTACAGGGAGATAATTCACCCCTCCACTTT.

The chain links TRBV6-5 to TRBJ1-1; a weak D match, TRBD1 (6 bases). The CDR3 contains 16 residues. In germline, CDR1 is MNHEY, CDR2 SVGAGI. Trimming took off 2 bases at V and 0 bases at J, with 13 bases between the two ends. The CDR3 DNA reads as TGTGCCAGCAGTTACGGGGGCGCCCTTTTGAACACTGAAGCTTTCTTT. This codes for CASSYGGALLNTEAFF.

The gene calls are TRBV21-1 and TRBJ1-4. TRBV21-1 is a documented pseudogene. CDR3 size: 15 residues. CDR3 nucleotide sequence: TGTGCCAGCAGCACTAGCCGGGAGAATAATGAAAAACTGTTTTTT. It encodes CASSTSRENNEKLFF.

The CDR3 DNA follows: TGCGCCAGCAGCACCGGGACAGGGTACAATCAGCCCCAGCATTTT. Translation: CASSTGTGYNQPQHF. The chain links TRBV4-3 to TRBJ1-5; 9 bases fit TRBD1. The CDR3 is made up of 15 amino acids. The germline gives CDR1 LGHNA, CDR2 YSLEER. Losses at the gene ends were 5 bases for V and 3 bases for J; bases not matched to a gene: 5.

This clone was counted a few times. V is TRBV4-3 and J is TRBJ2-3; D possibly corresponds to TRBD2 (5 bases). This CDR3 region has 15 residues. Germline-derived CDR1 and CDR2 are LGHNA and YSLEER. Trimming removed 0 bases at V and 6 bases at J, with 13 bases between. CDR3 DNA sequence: TGCGCCAGCAGCCAAGAAGCGCGGACTCTGGATACGCAGTATTTT. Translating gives CASSQEARTLDTQYF.

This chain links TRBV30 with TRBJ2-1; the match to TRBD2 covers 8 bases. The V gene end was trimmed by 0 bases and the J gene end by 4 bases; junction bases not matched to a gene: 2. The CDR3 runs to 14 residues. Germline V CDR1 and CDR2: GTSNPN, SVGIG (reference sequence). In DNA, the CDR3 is TGTGCCTGGAGTGTACTAGCGGAGTACAATGAGCAGTTCTTC. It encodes CAWSVLAEYNEQFF.